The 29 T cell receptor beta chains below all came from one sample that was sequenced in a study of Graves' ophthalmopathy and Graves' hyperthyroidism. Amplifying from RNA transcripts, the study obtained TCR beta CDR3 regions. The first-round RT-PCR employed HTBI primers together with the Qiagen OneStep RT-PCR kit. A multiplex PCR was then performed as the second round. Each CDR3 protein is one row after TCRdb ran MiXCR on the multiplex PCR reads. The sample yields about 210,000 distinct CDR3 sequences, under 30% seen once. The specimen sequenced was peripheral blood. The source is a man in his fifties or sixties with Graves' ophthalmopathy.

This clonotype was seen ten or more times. CDR3 bases: TGTGCCAGCAGCTTAGGATTGGGCCGGGACATTCAGTACTTC. Protein product: CASSLGLGRDIQYF. This chain uses TRBV11-2 with TRBJ2-4; D uncertain. Germline CDR1 reads SGHAT; CDR2 reads FQNNGV. The V and J ends lost 1 base and 8 bases respectively, with 12 bases between them. The CDR3 length is 14 residues. Full variable domain (outside the CDR3, taken from reference TRBV11-2 and TRBJ2-4): EAGVAQSPRYKIIEKRQSVAFWCNPISGHATLYWYQQILGQGPKLLIQFQNNGVVDDSQLPKDRFSAERLKGVDSTLKIQPAKLEDSAVYLCASSLGLGRDIQYFGAGTRLSVL.

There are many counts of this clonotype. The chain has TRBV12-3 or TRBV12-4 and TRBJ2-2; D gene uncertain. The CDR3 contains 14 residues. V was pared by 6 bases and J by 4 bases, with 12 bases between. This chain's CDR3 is CASSRYKGTGELFF. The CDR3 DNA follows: TGTGCCAGCAGCCGCTATAAGGGCACCGGGGAGCTGTTTTTT.

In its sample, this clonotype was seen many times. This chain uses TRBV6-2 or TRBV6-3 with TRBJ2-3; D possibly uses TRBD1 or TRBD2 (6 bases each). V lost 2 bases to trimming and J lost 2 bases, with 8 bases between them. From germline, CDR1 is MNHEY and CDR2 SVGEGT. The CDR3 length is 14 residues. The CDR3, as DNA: TGTGCCAGCAGTTACCGGGGGCCCACAGATACGCAGTATTTT. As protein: CASSYRGPTDTQYF.

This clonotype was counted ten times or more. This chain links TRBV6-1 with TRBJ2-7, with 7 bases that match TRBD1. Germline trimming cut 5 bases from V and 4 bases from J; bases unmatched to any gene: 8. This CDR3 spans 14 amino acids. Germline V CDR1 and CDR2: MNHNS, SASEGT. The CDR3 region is CASSPRDRDYEQYF. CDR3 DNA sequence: TGTGCCAGCAGTCCCCGGGACAGAGATTACGAGCAGTACTTC.

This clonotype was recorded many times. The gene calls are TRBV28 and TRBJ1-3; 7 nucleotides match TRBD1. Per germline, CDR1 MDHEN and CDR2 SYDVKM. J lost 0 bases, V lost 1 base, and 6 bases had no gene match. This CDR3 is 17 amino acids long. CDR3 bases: TGTGCCAGCAGTTTATCAGGGACAGCTCTCTCTGGAAACACCATATATTTT. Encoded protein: CASSLSGTALSGNTIYF.

This CDR3 reads CASSYPTSGAYQETQYF. Here the CDR3 DNA reads TGTGCCAGCAGTTACCCGACTAGCGGAGCGTACCAAGAGACCCAGTACTTC. This chain links TRBV6-5 with TRBJ2-5; 9 bases match TRBD2. CDR3 length equals 17 residues. The V segment lost 2 bases and the J segment 0 bases; nucleotides outside the gene matches: 7. CDR1 is MNHEY and CDR2 is SVGAGI in the germline V gene.

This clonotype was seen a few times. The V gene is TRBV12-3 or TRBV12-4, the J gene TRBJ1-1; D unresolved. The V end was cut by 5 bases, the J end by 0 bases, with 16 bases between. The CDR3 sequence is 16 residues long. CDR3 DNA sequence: TGTGCCAGCAGTGTTAGTCCTCAGGAGATGAACACTGAAGCTTTCTTT. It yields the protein CASSVSPQEMNTEAFF.

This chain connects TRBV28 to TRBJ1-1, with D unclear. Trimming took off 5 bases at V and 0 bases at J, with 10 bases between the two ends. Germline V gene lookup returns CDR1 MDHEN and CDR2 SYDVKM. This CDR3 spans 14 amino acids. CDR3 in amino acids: CASSTPGMNTEAFF. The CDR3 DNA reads TGTGCCAGCAGTACGCCAGGTATGAACACTGAAGCTTTCTTT. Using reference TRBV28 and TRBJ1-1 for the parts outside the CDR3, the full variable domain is DVKVTQSSRYLVKRTGEKVFLECVQDMDHENMFWYRQDPGLGLRLIYFSYDVKMKEKGDIPEGYSVSREKKERFSLILESASTNQTSMYLCASSTPGMNTEAFFGQGTRLTVV.

The CDR3 protein is CASSEFDGYYGYTF. CDR3 sequence (DNA): TGTGCCAGCAGTGAATTCGACGGCTACTATGGCTACACCTTC. The gene calls are TRBV6-1 and TRBJ1-2; D is ambiguous. This CDR3 contains 14 residues. V lost 2 bases, J lost 3 bases, and 10 bases lay in between. Per the germline V gene, CDR1 is MNHNS and CDR2 is SASEGT.

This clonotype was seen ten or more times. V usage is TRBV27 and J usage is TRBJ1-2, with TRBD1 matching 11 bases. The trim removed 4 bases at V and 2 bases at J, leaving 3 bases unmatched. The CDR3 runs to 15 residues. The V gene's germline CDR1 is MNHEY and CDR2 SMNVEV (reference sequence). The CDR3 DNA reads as TGTGCCAGCAGTTCGGGGACAGGGGGAAACTATGGCTACACCTTC. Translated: CASSSGTGGNYGYTF.

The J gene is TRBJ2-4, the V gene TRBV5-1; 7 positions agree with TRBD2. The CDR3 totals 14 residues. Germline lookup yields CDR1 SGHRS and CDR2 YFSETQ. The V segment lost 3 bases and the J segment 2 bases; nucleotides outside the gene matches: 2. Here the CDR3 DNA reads TGCGCCAGCAGCTCGGGGGGTCCCAAAAACATTCAGTACTTC. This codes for CASSSGGPKNIQYF.

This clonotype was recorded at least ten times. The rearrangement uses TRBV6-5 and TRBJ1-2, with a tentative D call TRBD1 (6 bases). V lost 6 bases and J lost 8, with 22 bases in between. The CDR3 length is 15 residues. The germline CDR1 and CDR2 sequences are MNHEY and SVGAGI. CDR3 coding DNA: TGTGCCAGCAGCGGCCGCCGGGTGGCAGGGGAGGGCTACACCTTC. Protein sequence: CASSGRRVAGEGYTF.

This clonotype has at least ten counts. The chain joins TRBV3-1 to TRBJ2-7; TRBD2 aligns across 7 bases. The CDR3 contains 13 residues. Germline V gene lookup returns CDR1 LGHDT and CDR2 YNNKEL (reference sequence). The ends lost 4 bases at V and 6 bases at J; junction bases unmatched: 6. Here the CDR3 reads CASSPQGGLEQYF. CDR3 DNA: TGTGCCAGCAGCCCTCAGGGAGGGCTCGAGCAGTACTTC.

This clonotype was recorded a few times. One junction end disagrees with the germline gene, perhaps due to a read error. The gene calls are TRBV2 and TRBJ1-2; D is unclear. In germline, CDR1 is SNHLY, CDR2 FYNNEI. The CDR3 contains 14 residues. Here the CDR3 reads CASGEISGDYGYTF. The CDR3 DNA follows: TGTGCCAGCGGTGAGATAAGTGGCGACTATGGCTACACCTTC.

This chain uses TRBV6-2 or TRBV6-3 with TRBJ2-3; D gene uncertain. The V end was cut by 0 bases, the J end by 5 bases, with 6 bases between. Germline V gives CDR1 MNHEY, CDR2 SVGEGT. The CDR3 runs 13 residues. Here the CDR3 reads CASSYSKIDTQYF. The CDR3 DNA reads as TGTGCCAGCAGTTACTCGAAGATAGATACGCAGTATTTT.

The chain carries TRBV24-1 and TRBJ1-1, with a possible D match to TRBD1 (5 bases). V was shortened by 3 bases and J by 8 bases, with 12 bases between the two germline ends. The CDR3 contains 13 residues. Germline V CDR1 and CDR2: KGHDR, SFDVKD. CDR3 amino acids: CATSDSGTEEAFF. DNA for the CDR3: TGTGCCACCAGTGATAGCGGGACCGAAGAAGCTTTCTTT.

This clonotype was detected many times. The chain's CDR3 is CASSVEDSYEQYF. The CDR3 bases are TGTGCCAGCAGCGTAGAGGACAGCTACGAGCAGTACTTC. J is TRBJ2-7 and V is TRBV9, with D possibly matching TRBD1 (6 bases). This CDR3 is 13 amino acids long. Germline V lookup: CDR1 SGDLS, CDR2 YYNGEE. V lost 0 bases and J lost 3, with 7 bases in between.

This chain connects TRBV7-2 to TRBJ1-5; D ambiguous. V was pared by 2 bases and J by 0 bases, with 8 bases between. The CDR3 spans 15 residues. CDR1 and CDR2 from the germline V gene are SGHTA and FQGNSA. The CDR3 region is CASSLYSVSNQPQHF. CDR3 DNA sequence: TGTGCCAGCAGCTTATATTCAGTTAGCAATCAGCCCCAGCATTTT.

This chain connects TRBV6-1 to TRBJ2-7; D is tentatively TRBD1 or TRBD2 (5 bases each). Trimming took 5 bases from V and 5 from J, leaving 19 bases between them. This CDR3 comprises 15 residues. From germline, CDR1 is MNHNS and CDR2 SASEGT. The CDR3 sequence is CASSRGARGRDEQYF. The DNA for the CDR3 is TGTGCCAGCAGTCGTGGGGCCCGGGGTCGAGACGAGCAGTACTTC.

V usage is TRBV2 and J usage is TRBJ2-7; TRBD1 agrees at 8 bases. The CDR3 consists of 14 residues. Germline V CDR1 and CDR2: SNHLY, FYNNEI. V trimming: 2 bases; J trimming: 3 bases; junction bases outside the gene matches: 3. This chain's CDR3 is CASSERGQDYEQYF. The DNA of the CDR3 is TGTGCCAGCAGTGAAAGGGGACAGGACTACGAGCAGTACTTC.

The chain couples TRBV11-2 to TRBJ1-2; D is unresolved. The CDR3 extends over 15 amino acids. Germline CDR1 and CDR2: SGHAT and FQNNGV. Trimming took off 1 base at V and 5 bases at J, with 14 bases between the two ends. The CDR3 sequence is CASSLAPRGRYGYTF. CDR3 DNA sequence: TGTGCCAGCAGCTTAGCCCCGCGGGGTCGGTATGGCTACACCTTC.

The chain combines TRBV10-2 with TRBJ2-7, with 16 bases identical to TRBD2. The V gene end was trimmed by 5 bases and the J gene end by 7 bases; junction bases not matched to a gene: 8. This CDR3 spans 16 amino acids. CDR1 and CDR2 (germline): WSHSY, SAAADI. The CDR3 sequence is CASSPGLAGGPAEQYF. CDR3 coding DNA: TGCGCCAGCAGTCCGGGACTAGCGGGAGGGCCCGCGGAGCAGTACTTC.

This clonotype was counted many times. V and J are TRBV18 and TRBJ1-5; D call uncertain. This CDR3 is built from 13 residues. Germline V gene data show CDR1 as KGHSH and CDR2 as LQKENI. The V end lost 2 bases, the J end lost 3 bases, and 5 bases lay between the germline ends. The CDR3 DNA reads TGTGCCAGCTCACCAGGGGTCAATCAGCCCCAGCATTTT. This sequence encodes CASSPGVNQPQHF.

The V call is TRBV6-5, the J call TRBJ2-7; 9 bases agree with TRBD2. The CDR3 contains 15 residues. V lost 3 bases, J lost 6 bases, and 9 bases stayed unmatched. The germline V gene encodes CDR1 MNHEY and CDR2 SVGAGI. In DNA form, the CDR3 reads TGTGCCAGCAGTTATGGGTTAGCGGGAGAGGTCGAGCAGTACTTC. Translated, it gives CASSYGLAGEVEQYF.

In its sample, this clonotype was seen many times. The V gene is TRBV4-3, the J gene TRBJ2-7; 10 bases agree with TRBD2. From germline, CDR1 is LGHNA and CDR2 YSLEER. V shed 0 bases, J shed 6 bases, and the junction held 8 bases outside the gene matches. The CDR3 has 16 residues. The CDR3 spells CASSQDVLAGSTEQYF. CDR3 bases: TGCGCCAGCAGCCAAGATGTACTAGCGGGAAGTACCGAGCAGTACTTC.

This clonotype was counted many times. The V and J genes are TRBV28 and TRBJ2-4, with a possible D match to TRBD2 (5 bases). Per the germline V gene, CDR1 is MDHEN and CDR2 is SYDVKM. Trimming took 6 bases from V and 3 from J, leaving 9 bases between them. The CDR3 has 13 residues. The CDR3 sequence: CASRDSFKNIQYF. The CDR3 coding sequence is TGTGCCAGCAGGGACTCTTTCAAAAACATTCAGTACTTC.

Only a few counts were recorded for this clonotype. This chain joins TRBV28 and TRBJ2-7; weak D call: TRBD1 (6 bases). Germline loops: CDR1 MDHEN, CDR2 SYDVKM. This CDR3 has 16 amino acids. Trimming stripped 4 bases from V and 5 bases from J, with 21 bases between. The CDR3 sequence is CASSSTGQNLRDEQYF. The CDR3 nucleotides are TGTGCCAGCAGTTCCACGGGACAAAATCTAAGGGACGAGCAGTACTTC.

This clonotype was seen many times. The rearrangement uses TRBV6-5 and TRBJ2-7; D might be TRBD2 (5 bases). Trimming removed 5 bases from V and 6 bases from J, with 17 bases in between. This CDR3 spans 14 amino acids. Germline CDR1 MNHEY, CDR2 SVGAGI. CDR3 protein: CASSTPRLEVEQYF. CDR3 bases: TGTGCCAGCAGTACTCCCCGGCTGGAGGTCGAGCAGTACTTC.

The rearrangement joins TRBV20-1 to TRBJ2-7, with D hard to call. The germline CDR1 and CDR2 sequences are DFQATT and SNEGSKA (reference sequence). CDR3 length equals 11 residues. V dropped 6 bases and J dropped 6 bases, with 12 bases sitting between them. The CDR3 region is CSATVGIEQYF. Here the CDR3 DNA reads TGCAGTGCCACGGTGGGGATCGAGCAGTACTTC.